Following are 8 T cell receptor beta chains from one sample sequenced in a study of blood T cell repertoires in COVID-19. The repertoire was sequenced with immunoSEQ multiplex PCR; TCRdb's copy has only in-frame clones and lacks some. The table shows about 240,000 clones, with around 86% occurring only once. Sequencing was carried out using PBMCs or T cells enriched from blood (not recorded which). These receptors were collected from a middle-aged woman with acute COVID-19.

This chain connects TRBV5-1 to TRBJ2-7, with D perhaps TRBD2 (7 bases). The germline gives CDR1 SGHRS, CDR2 YFSETQ. The CDR3 runs to 15 residues. V was trimmed by 4 bases and J by 2 bases, leaving 16 bases between them. This CDR3 reads CASSQGGDSTYEQYF. The DNA for the CDR3 is TGCGCCAGCAGCCAAGGGGGGGACTCTACCTACGAGCAGTACTTC.

This clone has a handful of counts. J is TRBJ2-3 and V is TRBV9; 7 bases align to TRBD2. V lost 0 bases to trimming and J lost 1 base; unmatched junction nucleotides: 5. Per germline, CDR1 SGDLS and CDR2 YYNGEE. The CDR3 extends over 16 amino acids. The CDR3 spells CASSVARDYGTDTQYF. The CDR3 region has the DNA TGTGCCAGCAGCGTAGCCCGGGACTACGGCACAGATACGCAGTATTTT.

This chain uses TRBV6-5 with TRBJ1-3; 9 bases fit TRBD1. CDR1 is MNHEY and CDR2 is SVGAGI in the germline V gene. CDR3 length equals 13 residues. The ends lost 10 bases at V and 9 bases at J; junction bases unmatched: 10. CDR3 coding DNA: TGTGCCACCAAACCGGGACAGGGCATCACCATATATTTT. Its protein product is CATKPGQGITIYF.

In its sample, this clone was seen once. Germline and junction disagree at one end, which may indicate a read error. This chain's CDR3 is CASSILDRETQYF. The CDR3 coding sequence is TGTGCTAGCAGCATACTAGACCGGGAGACCCAGTACTTC. V gene TRBV7-7 combines with J gene TRBJ2-5; possible D gene TRBD2, 5 bases. This CDR3 has 13 residues. Germline assignment: CDR1 SSHAT and CDR2 FNYEAQ (reference sequence).

The gene calls are TRBV25-1 and TRBJ1-2; the match to TRBD1 covers 12 bases. V was pared by 0 bases and J by 8 bases, with 4 bases of the junction left unmatched. Germline CDR1 is MGHDK and CDR2 is SYGVNS. This CDR3 spans 15 amino acids. The CDR3 sequence is CASSEYPGQGAGYTF. The CDR3 DNA is TGTGCCAGCAGTGAATACCCGGGACAGGGGGCGGGCTACACCTTC.

V is TRBV2 and J is TRBJ2-7; no firm D call. Germline values: CDR1 SNHLY, CDR2 FYNNEI. V lost 10 bases and J lost 4, with 17 bases in between. This CDR3 spans 13 amino acids. CDR3 bases: TGTGCCACAGAATGGCACAGCTTATACGAGCAGTACTTC. It yields the protein CATEWHSLYEQYF. Drawing the rest from reference TRBV2 and TRBJ2-7, the complete variable domain is EPEVTQTPSHQVTQMGQEVILRCVPISNHLYFYWYRQILGQKVEFLVSFYNNEISEKSEIFDDQFSVERPDGSNFTLKIRSTKLEDSAMYFCATEWHSLYEQYFGPGTRLTVT.

V and J are TRBV10-3 and TRBJ1-3; D remains unclear. CDR3 length equals 16 residues. Germline V gene sequence: CDR1 ENHRY, CDR2 SYGVKD. V was trimmed by 0 bases and J by 4 bases, leaving 13 bases between them. The CDR3 region is CAISESLVRTGNTIYF. CDR3 nucleotide sequence: TGTGCCATCAGTGAGTCCCTCGTTCGTACAGGAAACACCATATATTTT.

There are a few counts of this clone. This chain joins TRBV29-1 and TRBJ2-7, with D possibly TRBD1 on 6 matching bases. V lost 5 bases and J lost 6, with 17 bases in between. The CDR3 is 13 amino acids. In germline, CDR1 is SQVTM, CDR2 ANQGSEA. In nucleotides, the CDR3 is TGCAGCGTTCAAACAGGGCTGTCTGCCGAGCAGTACTTC. Amino acids: CSVQTGLSAEQYF.